One sample yielded the 7 T cell receptor beta chains listed below, sequenced in a study of shared clonotypes between healthy human individuals. The repertoire was sequenced with immunoSEQ multiplex PCR; TCRdb's copy has only in-frame clones and lacks some. The sample contains fewer than 150,000 clones, approximately 70% of which appear only once. Sample: memory CD8+ T cells sorted from blood. The subset: CD45RO+ cells pooled with CCR7-negative TemRA cells. These TCRs come from a woman between 25 and 40 years old in good health.

V is TRBV7-9 and J is TRBJ2-7; 10 bases match TRBD1. This CDR3 contains 14 residues. CDR1 SEHNR and CDR2 FQNEAQ come from the germline V gene (reference sequence). The J segment lost 2 bases and the V segment lost 4 bases, leaving 2 bases of the junction unmatched. In DNA, the CDR3 is TGTGCCAGCAGCTACGACAGGGGGCCCTACGAGCAGTACTTC. This sequence encodes CASSYDRGPYEQYF. Filled out from reference TRBV7-9 and TRBJ2-7, the complete variable domain reads DTGVSQNPRHKITKRGQNVTFRCDPISEHNRLYWYRQTLGQGPEFLTYFQNEAQLEKSRLLSDRFSAERPKGSFSTLEIQRTEQGDSAMYLCASSYDRGPYEQYFGPGTRLTVT.

The rearrangement uses TRBV6-5 and TRBJ2-7; no clear D gene. CDR3 size: 14 residues. V lost 11 bases and J lost 5, with 22 bases in between. Per the germline V gene, CDR1 is MNHEY and CDR2 is SVGAGI. The CDR3 loop reads CASALEYTAHEQYF. CDR3 DNA sequence: TGTGCCTCAGCACTTGAGTACACAGCCCACGAGCAGTACTTC.

This clone occurred once. The chain is built from TRBV28 and TRBJ2-7, with 8 bases that match TRBD1. Trimming cost V 4 bases and J 5 bases; bases outside gene matches: 10. CDR1 is MDHEN and CDR2 is SYDVKM in the germline V gene. This CDR3 has 15 amino acids. DNA for the CDR3: TGTGCCAGCAGTTCGACTGACAGGGGCATCCACGAGCAGTACTTC. It specifies CASSSTDRGIHEQYF.

The J gene is TRBJ2-5, the V gene TRBV10-1; D is undetermined. Trimming removed 0 bases from V and 5 bases from J, with 16 bases in between. The CDR3 runs to 16 residues. Germline CDR1 reads WNHNN; CDR2 reads SYGVQD (reference sequence). CDR3: CASSESRPGQGETQYF. The CDR3 nucleotides are TGCGCCAGCAGTGAGTCAAGGCCAGGCCAAGGGGAGACCCAGTACTTC.

The chain couples TRBV5-1 to TRBJ2-6; D not resolved. This CDR3 has 15 amino acids. V was clipped by 1 base and J by 2 bases, with 7 bases between them. Per germline, CDR1 SGHRS and CDR2 YFSETQ. The CDR3 region has the DNA TGCGCCAGCAGCTTGTACCTGGCTGGGGCCAACGTCCTGACTTTC. Translated: CASSLYLAGANVLTF.

This chain connects TRBV6-1 to TRBJ2-7; 8 bases line up with TRBD1. J lost 7 bases, V lost 8 bases, and 13 bases had no gene match. Germline CDR1 reads MNHNS; CDR2 reads SASEGT. The CDR3 is made up of 14 amino acids. Here the CDR3 reads CASGPGTGVFEQYF. CDR3 nucleotide sequence: TGTGCCAGCGGACCCGGGACAGGAGTGTTTGAGCAGTACTTC.

Many counts were recorded for this clone. This rearrangement joins TRBV27 to TRBJ2-5, with unresolved D. TRBJ2-7 explains the end of the DNA better; the J call may be wrong. The CDR3 extends over 12 amino acids. Germline V gene sequence: CDR1 MNHEY, CDR2 SMNVEV (reference sequence). CDR3 bases: TGTGCCAGCCTGACAAGCTCCTACGAGCAGTACTTC. Translation gives CASLTSSYEQYF.